A selection of T cell receptor beta chains follows, all from one sample in a study of shared T cell receptors in the human thymus. Clones were read by immunoSEQ multiplex PCR, and TCRdb kept only the in-frame ones, dropping some. Of 540,000 or so clones in the sample, approximately 80% were seen once. Separately, the same data were catalogued under a study of human thymus T cells.

Sample: thymocytes. The receptor source for this set is a boy younger than two with a congenital heart defect. The CDR3 runs from the conserved cysteine through the conserved F or W. The D gene is left open where the match is weak. Rows may omit the clone size; those that give it use once, few, many or a size class.

size	J	V	D	length	CDR3	DNA
.	TRBJ2-5	TRBV5-6	TRBD2	16	CASRYEGGRAGETQYF	TGTGCCAGCAGATATGAGGGCGGGAGGGCCGGGGAGACCCAGTACTTC
.	TRBJ1-5	TRBV11-2	.	14	CASSLRDADQPQHF	TGTGCCAGCAGCCTCAGGGATGCGGATCAGCCCCAGCATTTT
.	TRBJ2-2	TRBV25-1	.	15	CATNSQRTNTGELFF	TGTGCCACCAATAGCCAGCGAACGAACACCGGGGAGCTGTTTTTT
.	TRBJ2-3	TRBV15	TRBD2	17	CATSRGWSGRAADTQYF	TGTGCCACCAGCAGAGGGTGGAGCGGGAGGGCTGCAGATACGCAGTATTTT
.	TRBJ2-1	TRBV4-1	TRBD2	15	CASSLGLAGYNEQFF	TGCGCCAGCAGCCTAGGACTAGCGGGCTACAATGAGCAGTTCTTC
.	TRBJ2-1	TRBV7-8	TRBD2	18	CASSSTSGRPNSYNEQFF	TGTGCCAGCAGCTCGACTAGCGGGAGGCCAAACTCCTACAATGAGCAGTTCTTC
.	TRBJ2-1	TRBV7-9	TRBD1	17	CASSLKGRGLSYNEQFF	TGTGCCAGCAGCTTAAAGGGCAGGGGGTTATCCTACAATGAGCAGTTCTTC
.	TRBJ1-6	TRBV28	TRBD1	14	CASSYTGGDSPLHF	TGTGCCAGCAGTTATACAGGGGGCGATTCACCCCTCCACTTT
.	TRBJ2-2	TRBV7-2	TRBD1	17	CASSLTGQGANTGELFF	TGTGCCAGCAGCTTAACGGGACAGGGGGCGAACACCGGGGAGCTGTTTTTT
once	TRBJ2-3	TRBV7-9	TRBD1	16	CASSLAVGGSSGTQYF	TGTGCCAGCAGCTTAGCTGTAGGGGGCTCTTCAGGTACGCAGTATTTT
once	TRBJ1-3	TRBV6-5	TRBD1	15	CASSHPTGGGNTIYF	TGTGCCAGCAGCCACCCGACAGGGGGTGGAAACACCATATATTTT
few	TRBJ2-3	TRBV5-1	TRBD1	17	CASSKAPTGAGTDTQYF	TGCGCCAGCAGCAAAGCCCCGACAGGGGCGGGCACAGATACGCAGTATTTT
.	TRBJ1-2	TRBV9	TRBD1	14	CASSDRDSNYGYTF	TGTGCCAGCAGCGACCGGGACAGCAACTATGGCTACACCTTC
.	TRBJ1-5	TRBV19	.	14	CASSILGLNQPQHF	TGTGCCAGTAGTATTTTGGGCCTCAATCAGCCCCAGCATTTT
.	TRBJ2-1	TRBV28	TRBD2	18	CASIPKHLSGRAGDEQFF	TGTGCCAGCATCCCGAAACACCTCAGCGGGAGGGCCGGGGATGAGCAGTTCTTC
few	TRBJ2-1	TRBV5-1	.	15	CASSLVPPSYNEQFF	TGCGCCAGCAGCTTGGTCCCTCCTTCCTACAATGAGCAGTTCTTC
.	TRBJ2-5	TRBV4-2	.	14	CASSQGPGEETQYF	TGTGCCAGCAGCCAAGGCCCCGGGGAGGAGACCCAGTACTTC
.	TRBJ2-1	TRBV14	.	11	CASSHQGRGFF	TGTGCCAGCAGCCACCAGGGGAGGGGTTTCTTC
.	TRBJ2-7	TRBV5-1	TRBD2	14	CASSPPGPGGEQYF	TGCGCCAGCAGCCCCCCAGGGCCGGGGGGCGAGCAGTACTTC
.	TRBJ2-3	TRBV5-1	.	14	CASSLWRRGDTQYF	TGCGCCAGCAGCTTGTGGAGGAGGGGAGATACGCAGTATTTT
.	TRBJ1-2	TRBV10-3	TRBD1	13	CAIRWDRNYGYTF	TGTGCCATCAGGTGGGACAGAAACTATGGCTACACCTTC
.	TRBJ2-7	TRBV7-9	.	12	CASSLQGYEQYF	TGTGCCAGCAGCTTACAGGGCTACGAGCAGTACTTC
.	TRBJ2-1	TRBV5-4	TRBD2	15	CASSLSSGGYNEQFF	TGTGCCAGCAGCTTGTCTAGCGGTGGGTACAATGAGCAGTTCTTC
.	TRBJ2-2	TRBV15	TRBD1	20	CATRRAGTGQGLAVPGELFF	TGTGCCACCAGAAGAGCAGGGACAGGGCAAGGGCTAGCGGTCCCCGGGGAGCTGTTTTTT
once	TRBJ2-1	TRBV10-1	.	16	CASSVLGREGDNEQFF	TGCGCCAGCAGTGTGCTGGGGCGGGAAGGGGACAATGAGCAGTTCTTC
.	TRBJ2-7	TRBV7-8	TRBD2	17	CASSPDAGAGGTYEQYF	TGTGCCAGCAGCCCAGACGCTGGGGCGGGGGGCACCTACGAGCAGTACTTC
.	TRBJ2-5	TRBV6-1	.	15	CASTGGTAPQETQYF	TGTGCCAGCACCGGAGGGACAGCGCCACAAGAGACCCAGTACTTC
.	TRBJ2-7	TRBV5-1	TRBD1	15	CASSSPPTGKHEQYF	TGCGCCAGCAGCTCCCCCCCGACAGGGAAGCACGAGCAGTACTTC
.	TRBJ1-5	TRBV6-4	.	14	CASKRHPSNQPQHF	TGTGCCAGCAAAAGACATCCAAGCAATCAGCCCCAGCATTTT
.	TRBJ1-2	TRBV5-4	.	14	CASSPSPGICGYTF	TGTGCCAGCAGCCCGAGTCCGGGGATCTGTGGCTACACCTTC
.	TRBJ2-1	TRBV5-1	.	15	CASSPDYPSYNEQFF	TGCGCCAGCAGCCCCGACTACCCCTCCTACAATGAGCAGTTCTTC
few	TRBJ2-7	TRBV5-4	TRBD2	15	CASSSLAGVSYEQYF	TGTGCCAGCAGCTCGTTAGCGGGAGTCTCCTACGAGCAGTACTTC
.	TRBJ2-3	TRBV5-1	TRBD1	18	CASSPGTGLGGSTDTQYF	TGCGCCAGCAGCCCGGGGACAGGGCTGGGAGGGTCCACAGATACGCAGTATTTT
.	TRBJ2-7	TRBV5-6	.	15	CASSLYHAGGNEQYF	TGTGCCAGCAGCTTATACCACGCAGGGGGGAACGAGCAGTACTTC
.	TRBJ2-1	TRBV6-6	.	11	CASREGGEQFF	TGTGCCAGCAGGGAGGGTGGTGAGCAGTTCTTC
.	TRBJ2-5	TRBV15	TRBD2	17	CATSRDREREGRETQYF	TGTGCCACCAGCAGAGATAGAGAGCGGGAGGGCCGGGAGACCCAGTACTTC
.	TRBJ2-3	TRBV4-2	TRBD2	17	CASSQETSGNKLDTQYF	TGTGCCAGCAGCCAAGAAACTAGCGGGAATAAGTTAGATACGCAGTATTTT
.	TRBJ2-7	TRBV5-1	TRBD1	17	CASSLLQISGQGCEQYF	TGCGCCAGCAGCCTATTACAGATTTCGGGACAGGGTTGCGAGCAGTACTTC
once	TRBJ2-7	TRBV5-6	.	17	CASSPSPGTLTRYEQYF	TGTGCCAGCAGCCCATCCCCCGGGACTCTTACCCGATACGAGCAGTACTTC
.	TRBJ2-3	TRBV5-6	TRBD2	17	CASSSPTSGSPTDTQYF	TGTGCCAGCAGCTCCCCGACTAGCGGGAGCCCCACAGATACGCAGTATTTT
.	TRBJ2-7	TRBV6-5	TRBD1	14	CASSAGTGPYEQYF	TGTGCCAGCAGTGCCGGGACAGGTCCCTACGAGCAGTACTTC
.	TRBJ1-6	TRBV5-1	.	13	CASSPPENSPLHF	TGCGCCAGCAGCCCTCCGGAGAATTCACCCCTCCACTTT
.	TRBJ2-6	TRBV19	TRBD1	20	CASSTLLGQGDHSGANVLTF	TGTGCCAGTAGTACATTACTGGGACAGGGGGATCACTCTGGGGCCAACGTCCTGACTTTC
.	TRBJ2-1	TRBV7-3	.	17	CASAKRGGLPVYNEQFF	TGTGCCAGCGCAAAAAGGGGAGGACTCCCAGTTTACAATGAGCAGTTCTTC
few	TRBJ2-2	TRBV27	TRBD2	20	CASSLSIGVAGVRDTGELFF	TGTGCCAGCAGTTTATCAATTGGGGTAGCGGGAGTTCGGGACACCGGGGAGCTGTTTTTT
once	TRBJ1-1	TRBV5-4	.	16	CASSWTGLLANTEAFF	TGTGCCAGCAGCTGGACTGGACTTTTGGCGAACACTGAAGCTTTCTTT
.	TRBJ2-3	TRBV2	TRBD2	15	CASSDTRAGADTQYF	TGTGCCAGCAGCGATACTAGGGCGGGAGCGGATACGCAGTATTTT
few	TRBJ2-7	TRBV5-1	TRBD1	12	CASSGTDYEQYF	TGCGCCAGCAGCGGGACAGACTACGAGCAGTACTTC
.	TRBJ1-1	TRBV12-5	.	12	CASGSRSAEAFF	TGTGCTAGTGGTTCCAGGTCGGCTGAAGCTTTCTTT
.	TRBJ2-1	TRBV4-2	TRBD1	15	CASSRGDRAYNEQFF	TGTGCCAGCAGCCGAGGGGACAGGGCATACAATGAGCAGTTCTTC
.	TRBJ2-7	TRBV4-3	TRBD2	15	CASSQVETSGREQYF	TGCGCCAGCAGCCAAGTGGAGACTAGCGGGAGGGAGCAGTACTTC
.	TRBJ2-7	TRBV6-6	TRBD2	16	CASLGLAGGGGYEQYF	TGTGCCAGCCTAGGACTAGCGGGAGGGGGGGGGTACGAGCAGTACTTC
.	TRBJ2-2	TRBV4-3	TRBD2	16	CASSHPGLANTGELFF	TGCGCCAGCAGCCACCCGGGACTAGCGAACACCGGGGAGCTGTTTTTT